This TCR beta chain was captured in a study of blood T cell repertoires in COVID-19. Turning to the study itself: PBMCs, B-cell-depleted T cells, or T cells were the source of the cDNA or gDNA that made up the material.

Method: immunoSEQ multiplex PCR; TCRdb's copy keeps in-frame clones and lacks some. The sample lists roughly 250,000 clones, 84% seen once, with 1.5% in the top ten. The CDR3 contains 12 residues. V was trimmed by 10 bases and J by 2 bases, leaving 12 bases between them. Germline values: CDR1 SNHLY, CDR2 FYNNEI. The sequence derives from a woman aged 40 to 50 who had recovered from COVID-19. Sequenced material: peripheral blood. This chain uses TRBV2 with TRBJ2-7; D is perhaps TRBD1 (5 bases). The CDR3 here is CAIIDRTYEQYF. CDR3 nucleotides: TGTGCCATCATCGACAGAACCTACGAGCAGTACTTC.